Below are 26 T cell receptor beta chains sequenced from a single sample in a study of T cells in Graves' hyperthyroidism and ophthalmopathy (dated by TCRdb to between 2017 and 2020). The method behind the library was multiplex PCR. Sequencing used an Illumina HiSeq 2000. The TCR beta CDR3 regions were amplified from the RNA transcripts. For the first round of RT-PCR on the TCR CDR3, the HTBI primer set was used together with the Qiagen OneStep RT-PCR kit. Using fastp trimming at Q25 and MiXCR clonotype assembly, TCRdb reanalyzed the public sequencing data and kept in-frame beta chains. Each CDR3 protein appears once, grouped with its most common genes and DNA. Present in this sample are hundreds of thousands of distinct CDR3 sequences, more than 20% of which were seen just once. The ten biggest clones cover approximately 30% of the sample. Source material: blood. The receptors were gathered from a man aged 30 to 45 with Graves' ophthalmopathy.

This chain joins TRBV20-1 and TRBJ1-2; D remains unclear. There are 13 residues in the CDR3. V was trimmed by 1 base and J by 5 bases, leaving 11 bases between them. The germline V gene encodes CDR1 DFQATT and CDR2 SNEGSKA (reference sequence). In nucleotides, the CDR3 is TGCAGTGCTAGAGTACAACGGCAGTATGGCTACACCTTC. This translates into CSARVQRQYGYTF.

A note on this clonotype: This may be a read error: a much more frequent sequence differs by one nucleotide. V and J are TRBV11-2 and TRBJ2-1; 9 positions agree with TRBD2. There are 16 residues in the CDR3. The germline V gene encodes CDR1 SGHAT and CDR2 FQNNGV. The CDR3 here is CASSLEVSGGNNEQSF. CDR3 DNA sequence: TGTGCCAGCAGCTTAGAGGTTAGCGGGGGAAACAATGAGCAGTCCTTC.

V is TRBV2 and J is TRBJ2-3; the D is unclear. Germline V gene data show CDR1 as SNHLY and CDR2 as FYNNEI. V lost 3 bases and J lost 2, with 6 bases in between. The CDR3 is 13 residues long. In DNA, the CDR3 is TGTGCCAGCAGTGAGGAGACCACAGATACGCAGTATTTT. This sequence encodes CASSEETTDTQYF.

This clonotype came up a few times. A read error may produce the germline difference seen at one junction end. V is TRBV7-7 and J is TRBJ2-7; D may be TRBD2 (8 bases). Germline V gene sequence: CDR1 SSHAT, CDR2 FNYEAQ (reference sequence). CDR3 length equals 15 residues. The CDR3 bases are TGTGCTAGCAGCCCGGGGACAGCGGGAGCTGGAGAGCAGTACTTC. Amino acids: CASSPGTAGAGEQYF.

This clonotype occurred a few times. V and J are TRBV6-1 and TRBJ2-4; TRBD2 might be the D (6 bases). Trimming pared 2 bases from V and 0 bases from J, leaving 23 bases between. Per germline, CDR1 MNHNS and CDR2 SASEGT. The CDR3 has 20 residues. CDR3 nucleotide sequence: TGTGCCAGCAGTGAATCAAAGGGTCGGCTAGCGTCCCTAGCCAAAAACATTCAGTACTTC. Translated: CASSESKGRLASLAKNIQYF.

The CDR3 sequence is CASSVRQGGEKLFF. In DNA, the CDR3 is TGTGCCAGCAGCGTAAGACAGGGGGGAGAAAAACTGTTTTTT. The chain employs TRBV9 and TRBJ1-4; 9 bases are shared with TRBD1. Per germline, CDR1 SGDLS and CDR2 YYNGEE. The length of the CDR3 is 14 residues. V was pared by 1 base and J by 8 bases, with 3 bases of the junction left unmatched.

This clonotype has ten or more counts. The V and J genes are TRBV15 and TRBJ1-2, with TRBD1 as a possible D gene (5 bases). V gave up 0 bases and J gave up 8 bases, with 16 bases separating them. Looked up from germline, CDR1 is LNHNV and CDR2 is YYDKDF (reference sequence). There are 15 residues in the CDR3. The CDR3 DNA reads as TGTGCCACCAGCAGAGATCCGCAGGGCCGGGGCGGCTACACCTTC. Protein sequence: CATSRDPQGRGGYTF.

CDR3 in DNA: TGCAGTGCTAGACTCCGACAGGGCCCCGAGCAGTACTTC. This translates into CSARLRQGPEQYF. This chain links TRBV20-1 with TRBJ2-7; 7 bases agree with TRBD1. From germline, CDR1 is DFQATT and CDR2 SNEGSKA (reference sequence). Unmatched junction bases numbered 7, after V lost 2 bases and J lost 6 bases. CDR3 size: 13 residues.

The chain carries TRBV6-1 and TRBJ2-7; D is ambiguous. V dropped 8 bases and J dropped 5 bases, with 10 bases sitting between them. In germline, CDR1 is MNHNS, CDR2 SASEGT. This CDR3 region has 11 residues. The CDR3, as DNA: TGTGCCAGCGGGGTTTGGAACGAGCAGTACTTC. Its translation: CASGVWNEQYF.

A note on this clonotype: This may come from a read error, since a much larger clone is one base off. The V call is TRBV3-1, the J call TRBJ1-1, with D uncertain. This CDR3 comprises 13 residues. Per germline, CDR1 LGHDT and CDR2 YNNKEL (reference sequence). The CDR3 DNA reads TGTGCCAGCAGCCAAACAGCTAACACTGAAACTTTCTTT. The encoded protein is CASSQTANTETFF.

This clonotype was picked up a small number of times. V is TRBV7-2 and J is TRBJ1-5; D unresolved. The germline V gene encodes CDR1 SGHTA and CDR2 FQGNSA. V was pared by 1 base and J by 4 bases, with 8 bases between. The length of the CDR3 is 14 residues. The CDR3 DNA sequence: TGTGCCAGCAGCTTAGAGTCTCGGAATCAGCCCCAGCATTTT. It specifies CASSLESRNQPQHF.

The table lists this clonotype with a few counts. This sequence may be a read error, since a much larger clone differs from it by one base. The chain uses TRBV2 and TRBJ1-1; tentatively, D is TRBD1 (5 bases). CDR1 and CDR2 (germline): SNHLY, FYNNEI. This CDR3 is built from 13 residues. Here the CDR3 DNA reads TGTGCCGGCAGTGTTGAGGGGAGAACTGAAGCTTTCTTT. Translation: CAGSVEGRTEAFF. The full variable domain, rest sourced from reference TRBV2 and TRBJ1-1, is EPEVTQTPSHQVTQMGQEVILRCVPISNHLYFYWYRQILGQKVEFLVSFYNNEISEKSEIFDDQFSVERPDGSNFTLKIRSTKLEDSAMYFCAGSVEGRTEAFFGQGTRLTVV.

This clonotype was observed a handful of times. This sequence joins TRBV5-1 and TRBJ2-7; D might be TRBD1 or TRBD2, each matching 5 bases. The germline CDR1 and CDR2 sequences are SGHRS and YFSETQ. V gave up 5 bases and J gave up 0 bases, with 6 bases separating them. The CDR3 spans 12 residues. The CDR3: CASRGVSYEQYF. CDR3 in DNA: TGCGCCAGCAGGGGGGTCTCCTACGAGCAGTACTTC.

This sequence joins TRBV6-1 and TRBJ1-6; the D gene is possibly TRBD1 (6 bases). Germline-derived CDR1 and CDR2 are MNHNS and SASEGT. The CDR3 has 16 residues. V was cut by 6 bases and J by 7 bases, with 19 bases left in between. The CDR3 DNA is TGTGCCAGCAGACTAATACCGGCAGGGGCGAATTCACCCCTCCACTTT. It encodes CASRLIPAGANSPLHF.

The chain couples TRBV9 to TRBJ2-5; no clear D. The germline V and J ends were trimmed by 6 bases and 1 base, with 4 bases remaining between them. Germline CDR1 reads SGDLS; CDR2 reads YYNGEE. The CDR3 runs 11 residues. In DNA form, the CDR3 reads TGTGCCAGCATACGCCAAGAGACCCAGTACTTC. Its protein product is CASIRQETQYF.

This clonotype was counted between two and nine times. The CDR3 here is CASTRLASTDTQYF. CDR3 nucleotide sequence: TGTGCCAGCACCCGACTAGCTAGCACAGATACGCAGTATTTT. This chain links TRBV9 with TRBJ2-3; 7 bases match TRBD2. Germline lookup yields CDR1 SGDLS and CDR2 YYNGEE. This CDR3 has 14 amino acids. Trimming took 6 bases from V and 0 from J; bases not matched to a gene: 4.

This clonotype was counted at least ten times. This sequence joins TRBV12-3 or TRBV12-4 and TRBJ1-2; 8 bases match TRBD1. V was clipped by 3 bases and J by 4 bases; unmatched bases: 4. This CDR3 comprises 14 residues. The CDR3 here is CASSLDRVGYGYTF. The CDR3 DNA reads TGTGCCAGCAGTTTGGACAGGGTAGGCTATGGCTACACCTTC.

This chain connects TRBV28 to TRBJ1-1, with D unclear. The CDR3 loop spans 15 amino acids. Germline lookup yields CDR1 MDHEN and CDR2 SYDVKM. V lost 2 bases to trimming and J lost 0 bases, with 10 bases between them. The CDR3 protein is CASSLVARVNTEAFF. CDR3 DNA sequence: TGTGCCAGCAGTTTAGTCGCGAGGGTGAACACTGAAGCTTTCTTT. The whole variable domain, remainder taken from reference TRBV28 and TRBJ1-1, is DVKVTQSSRYLVKRTGEKVFLECVQDMDHENMFWYRQDPGLGLRLIYFSYDVKMKEKGDIPEGYSVSREKKERFSLILESASTNQTSMYLCASSLVARVNTEAFFGQGTRLTVV.

The chain links TRBV14 to TRBJ1-6, with TRBD1 matching over 9 bases. The V gene end was trimmed by 1 base and the J gene end by 9 bases; junction bases not matched to a gene: 4. CDR3 length equals 15 residues. Germline V lookup: CDR1 SGHDN, CDR2 FVKESK. The CDR3 reads CASSQGDREVSPLHF. The CDR3 DNA follows: TGTGCCAGCAGCCAAGGGGACAGGGAAGTTTCACCCCTCCACTTT. Complete variable domain (other parts from reference TRBV14 and TRBJ1-6): EAGVTQFPSHSVIEKGQTVTLRCDPISGHDNLYWYRRVMGKEIKFLLHFVKESKQDESGMPNNRFLAERTGGTYSTLKVQPAELEDSGVYFCASSQGDREVSPLHFGNGTRLTVT.

V usage is TRBV27 and J usage is TRBJ1-1; 7 nucleotides line up with TRBD1. The CDR3 loop spans 15 amino acids. Germline CDR1 MNHEY, CDR2 SMNVEV (reference sequence). With 3 bases clipped from V and 1 base from J, the junction kept 5 bases outside the gene matches. CDR3 residues: CASSFAGTANTEAFF. CDR3 nucleotides: TGTGCCAGCAGTTTCGCCGGGACAGCGAACACTGAAGCTTTCTTT.

The rearrangement joins TRBV28 to TRBJ1-2, with D maybe TRBD1 (6 bases). Germline V gene data show CDR1 as MDHEN and CDR2 as SYDVKM. The CDR3 runs to 13 residues. V gave up 6 bases and J gave up 5 bases, with 13 bases separating them. CDR3 sequence reads: CASRTGYGYGYTF. The CDR3, as DNA: TGTGCCAGCAGGACAGGATACGGATATGGCTACACCTTC.

This clonotype has a handful of counts. The chain is built from TRBV7-9 and TRBJ2-7, with TRBD2 as a possible D gene (5 bases). CDR3 size: 13 residues. Trimming pared 6 bases from V and 1 base from J, leaving 10 bases between. The germline CDR1 and CDR2 sequences are SEHNR and FQNEAQ (reference sequence). CDR3 region: CASRGRQSYEQYF. CDR3 sequence (DNA): TGTGCCAGCAGAGGGAGACAATCCTACGAGCAGTACTTC.

The chain employs TRBV28 and TRBJ1-1; D unresolved. Germline CDR1 and CDR2: MDHEN and SYDVKM. The CDR3 is made up of 12 amino acids. The germline V and J ends were trimmed by 10 bases and 6 bases, with 15 bases remaining between them. CDR3 sequence reads: CATVWPGAEAFF. The CDR3 DNA sequence: TGTGCCACTGTCTGGCCCGGCGCTGAAGCTTTCTTT.

The chain couples TRBV28 to TRBJ1-3; D gene uncertain. This CDR3 has 15 residues. Trimming cost V 5 bases and J 0 bases, with 11 bases left between them. Germline V CDR1 and CDR2: MDHEN, SYDVKM. The CDR3 reads CASSGEFYSGNTIYF. The CDR3 coding sequence is TGTGCCAGCAGTGGAGAATTCTACTCTGGAAACACCATATATTTT.

This chain links TRBV28 with TRBJ2-2; TRBD2 aligns across 12 bases. J gave up 7 bases and V 6 bases, and 6 bases lay outside the gene matches. Germline loops: CDR1 MDHEN, CDR2 SYDVKM. This CDR3 has 15 amino acids. CDR3 sequence reads: CASRTSGSRGGELFF. The DNA for the CDR3 is TGTGCCAGCAGGACTAGCGGGAGTAGGGGCGGGGAGCTGTTTTTT.

This clonotype occurred many times. The chain links TRBV2 to TRBJ2-2; D remains ambiguous. Germline CDR1 reads SNHLY; CDR2 reads FYNNEI. The CDR3 is made up of 15 amino acids. The V end lost 6 bases, the J end lost 3 bases, and 14 bases lay between the germline ends. CDR3 protein: CASSLDTPHTGELFF. For the CDR3, the DNA is TGTGCCAGCAGCCTCGACACCCCGCACACCGGGGAGCTGTTTTTT.